Shown below are 8 T cell receptor beta chains from a single sample sequenced in a study of Graves' ophthalmopathy and Graves' hyperthyroidism. Investigators amplified TCR beta CDR3 regions from RNA transcripts. The workflow started with a first-round RT-PCR run with HTBI primers and then moved on to a second-round multiplex PCR. Via MiXCR, TCRdb re-called the multiplex PCR reads, giving one row per CDR3 protein. Of about 340,000 distinct CDR3 sequences in the sample, around a sixth were seen once. The sequencing sample was made of peripheral blood. The receptors derive from an adult man with Graves' ophthalmopathy.

This clonotype was observed at least ten times. The chain links TRBV7-2 to TRBJ1-1; no clear D. The ends were cut back, 1 base at V and 4 bases at J, with 10 bases in the middle. Germline values: CDR1 SGHTA, CDR2 FQGNSA. The CDR3 contains 14 residues. The CDR3 nucleotides are TGTGCCAGCAGCTTAGTAGGAAGGAGCACTGAAGCTTTCTTT. It encodes CASSLVGRSTEAFF.

This clonotype was seen ten or more times. The gene calls are TRBV12-3 or TRBV12-4 and TRBJ1-5; perhaps TRBD1 as D (6 bases). This CDR3 contains 14 residues. V gave up 4 bases and J gave up 2 bases, with 9 bases separating them. The CDR3 nucleotides read TGTGCCAGCAGTTACAGGGCTGGCAATCAGCCCCAGCATTTT. Its protein product is CASSYRAGNQPQHF.

The rearrangement joins TRBV12-3 or TRBV12-4 to TRBJ1-6, with 7 bases identical to TRBD1. V shed 5 bases and J 4 bases; nucleotides not matched to a gene: 8. The CDR3 extends over 16 amino acids. CDR3 bases: TGTGCCAGCAGTAGTAAACAGGGGATTTATAATTCACCCCTCCACTTT. Encoded protein: CASSSKQGIYNSPLHF.

This clonotype was found many times. The rearrangement joins TRBV6-1 to TRBJ1-6; tentatively, D is TRBD1 (5 bases). V was cut by 3 bases and J by 7 bases, with 16 bases left in between. The CDR3 contains 16 residues. Germline CDR1 and CDR2: MNHNS and SASEGT. CDR3 region: CASSDGGIGLNSPLHF. DNA of the CDR3: TGTGCCAGCAGTGACGGGGGAATTGGCCTCAATTCACCCCTCCACTTT.

This clonotype was seen many times. V is TRBV25-1 and J is TRBJ1-2, with D unresolved. CDR1 and CDR2 (germline): MGHDK, SYGVNS. CDR3 length: 13 amino acids. Trimming stripped 2 bases from V and 4 bases from J, with 8 bases between. The CDR3 DNA is TGTGCCAGCAGTGAAGCCGTGTTCTATGGCTACACCTTC. This encodes CASSEAVFYGYTF.

This clonotype turned up a few times. The gene calls are TRBV11-2 and TRBJ2-6; maybe TRBD1 (6 bases). The CDR3 runs 18 residues. The V and J ends lost 6 bases and 0 bases respectively, with 18 bases between them. Germline lookup yields CDR1 SGHAT and CDR2 FQNNGV. CDR3 in DNA: TGTGCCAGCAGTCCCCAGGGGCCATCCCTCTCTGGGGCCAACGTCCTGACTTTC. Amino acid sequence: CASSPQGPSLSGANVLTF.

This clonotype was recorded at least ten times. DNA of the CDR3: TGTGCCAGCAGCCATCCGGGACAGGGGGCTGGGGCCAACGTCCTGACTTTC. As protein: CASSHPGQGAGANVLTF. V and J are TRBV4-2 and TRBJ2-6, with 11 bases matching TRBD1. Trimming removed 3 bases from V and 2 bases from J; junction bases left unmatched: 3. In germline, CDR1 is LGHNA, CDR2 YNFKEQ. This CDR3 is 17 amino acids long.

V and J are TRBV6-4 and TRBJ2-7; 8 bases agree with TRBD2. Germline-derived CDR1 and CDR2 are MRHNA and SNTAGT. This CDR3 region has 15 residues. V lost 7 bases, J lost 0 bases, and 8 bases stayed unmatched. The CDR3 DNA follows: TGTGCCAGCATGCTTCGCGGGAGGAGCTCCTACGAGCAGTACTTC. The encoded protein is CASMLRGRSSYEQYF.